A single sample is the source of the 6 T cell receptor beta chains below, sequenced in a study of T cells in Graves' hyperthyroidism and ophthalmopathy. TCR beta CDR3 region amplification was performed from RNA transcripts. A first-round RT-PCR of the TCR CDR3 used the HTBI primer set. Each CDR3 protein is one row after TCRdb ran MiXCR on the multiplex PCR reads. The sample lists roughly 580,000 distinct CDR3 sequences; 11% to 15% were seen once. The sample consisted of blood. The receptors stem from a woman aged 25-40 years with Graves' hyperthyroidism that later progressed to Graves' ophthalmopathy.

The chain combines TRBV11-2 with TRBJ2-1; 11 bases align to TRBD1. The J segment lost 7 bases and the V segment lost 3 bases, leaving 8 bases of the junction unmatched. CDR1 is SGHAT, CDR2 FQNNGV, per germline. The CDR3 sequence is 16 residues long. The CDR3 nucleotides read TGTGCCAGCAGCTTTCCGGGACAGGGGGTTGTGAATGAGCAGTTCTTC. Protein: CASSFPGQGVVNEQFF. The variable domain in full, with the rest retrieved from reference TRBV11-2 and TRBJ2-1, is EAGVAQSPRYKIIEKRQSVAFWCNPISGHATLYWYQQILGQGPKLLIQFQNNGVVDDSQLPKDRFSAERLKGVDSTLKIQPAKLEDSAVYLCASSFPGQGVVNEQFFGPGTRLTVL.

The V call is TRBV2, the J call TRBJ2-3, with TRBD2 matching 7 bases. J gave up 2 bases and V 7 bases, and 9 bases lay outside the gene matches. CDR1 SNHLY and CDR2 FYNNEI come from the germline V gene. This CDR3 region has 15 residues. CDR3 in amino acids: CASKTMGGYTDTQYF. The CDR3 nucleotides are TGTGCCAGCAAGACCATGGGAGGGTACACAGATACGCAGTATTTT.

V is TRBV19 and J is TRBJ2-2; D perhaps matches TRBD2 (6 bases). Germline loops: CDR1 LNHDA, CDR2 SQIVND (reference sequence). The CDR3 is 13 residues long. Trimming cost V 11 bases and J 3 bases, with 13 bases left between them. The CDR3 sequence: CALTRRDTGELFF. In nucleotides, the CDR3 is TGTGCCTTAACTAGGAGGGACACCGGGGAGCTGTTTTTT.

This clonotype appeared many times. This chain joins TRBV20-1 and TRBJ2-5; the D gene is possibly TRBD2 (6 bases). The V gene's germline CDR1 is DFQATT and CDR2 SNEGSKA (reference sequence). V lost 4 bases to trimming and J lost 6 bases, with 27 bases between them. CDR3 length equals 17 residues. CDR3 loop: CSATTRVQTSVKKTQYF. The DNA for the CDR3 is TGCAGTGCTACCACGAGAGTTCAGACTAGTGTAAAAAAGACCCAGTACTTC.

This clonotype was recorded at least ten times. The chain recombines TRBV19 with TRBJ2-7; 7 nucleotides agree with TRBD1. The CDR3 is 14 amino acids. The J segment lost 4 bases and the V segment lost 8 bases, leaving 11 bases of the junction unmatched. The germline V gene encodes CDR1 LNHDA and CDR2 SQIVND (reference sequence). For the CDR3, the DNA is TGTGCCAGTGGAACCACAGGGGTTGTGTACGAGCAGTACTTC. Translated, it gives CASGTTGVVYEQYF. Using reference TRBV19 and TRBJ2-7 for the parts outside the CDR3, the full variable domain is DGGITQSPKYLFRKEGQNVTLSCEQNLNHDAMYWYRQDPGQGLRLIYYSQIVNDFQKGDIAEGYSVSREKKESFPLTVTSAQKNPTAFYLCASGTTGVVYEQYFGPGTRLTVT.

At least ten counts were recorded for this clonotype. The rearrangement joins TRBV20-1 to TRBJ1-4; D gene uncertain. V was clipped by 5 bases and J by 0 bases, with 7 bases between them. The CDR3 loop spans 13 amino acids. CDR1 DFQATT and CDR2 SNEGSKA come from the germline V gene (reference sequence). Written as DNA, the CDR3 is TGCAGTGCTTACAGTGCAACTAATGAAAAACTGTTTTTT. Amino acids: CSAYSATNEKLFF.